This TCR beta chain was identified during a study of Graves' ophthalmopathy and Graves' hyperthyroidism. Study background: Peripheral blood collection took place at initial diagnosis, before any treatment.

Excluded: other autoimmune disease, uncontrolled infection, pregnancy or lactation. Amplifying from RNA transcripts, the study obtained TCR beta CDR3 regions. The first-round RT-PCR employed HTBI primers together with the Qiagen OneStep RT-PCR kit. A multiplex PCR was then performed as the second round. TCRdb passed the multiplex PCR reads through MiXCR, listing each CDR3 protein once. The table shows more than 300,000 distinct CDR3 sequences, with approximately 18% occurring only once. V lost 6 bases and J lost 0, with 27 bases in between. Germline V gives CDR1 LNHDA, CDR2 SQIVND (reference sequence). This CDR3 has 19 amino acids. This clonotype showed up many times.

This TCR derives from an adult woman with stable Graves' hyperthyroidism. This chain links TRBV19 with TRBJ2-7; D might be TRBD2 (6 bases). Sequencing was done on a sample of peripheral blood. The CDR3 sequence is CASSVGRFLGGASSYEQYF. The CDR3 nucleotides read TGTGCCAGTAGCGTGGGACGTTTCTTGGGCGGGGCAAGCTCCTACGAGCAGTACTTC.